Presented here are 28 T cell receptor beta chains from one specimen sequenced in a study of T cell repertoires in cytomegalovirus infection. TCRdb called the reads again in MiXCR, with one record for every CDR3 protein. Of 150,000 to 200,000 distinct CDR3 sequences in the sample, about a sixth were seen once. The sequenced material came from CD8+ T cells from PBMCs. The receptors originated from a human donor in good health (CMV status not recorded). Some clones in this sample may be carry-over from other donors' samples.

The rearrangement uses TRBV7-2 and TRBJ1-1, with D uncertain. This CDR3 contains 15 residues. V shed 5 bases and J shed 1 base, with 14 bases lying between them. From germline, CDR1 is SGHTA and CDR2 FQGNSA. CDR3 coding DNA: TGTGCCAGCAGCCCACTACTCGGCAGGAACACTGAAGCTTTCTTT. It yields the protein CASSPLLGRNTEAFF.

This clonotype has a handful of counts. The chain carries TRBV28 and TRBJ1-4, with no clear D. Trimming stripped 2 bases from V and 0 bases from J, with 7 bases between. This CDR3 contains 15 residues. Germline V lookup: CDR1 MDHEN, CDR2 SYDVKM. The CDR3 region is CASSLTGATNEKLFF. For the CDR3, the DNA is TGTGCCAGCAGTTTAACCGGCGCAACTAATGAAAAACTGTTTTTT.

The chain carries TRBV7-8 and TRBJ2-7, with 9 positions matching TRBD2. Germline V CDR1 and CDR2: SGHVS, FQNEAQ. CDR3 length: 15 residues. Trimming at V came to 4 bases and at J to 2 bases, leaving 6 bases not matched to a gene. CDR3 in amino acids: CASSWAPSGAYEQYF. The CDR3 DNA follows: TGTGCCAGCAGCTGGGCTCCTAGCGGGGCCTACGAGCAGTACTTC.

The CDR3, as DNA: TGTGCCAGCAGTTTACTTGGGACAAATGAGCAGTTCTTC. This codes for CASSLLGTNEQFF. This chain connects TRBV28 to TRBJ2-1, with D possibly TRBD1 on 6 matching bases. The CDR3 contains 13 residues. Germline assignment: CDR1 MDHEN and CDR2 SYDVKM. The V end was cut by 2 bases, the J end by 7 bases, with 9 bases between.

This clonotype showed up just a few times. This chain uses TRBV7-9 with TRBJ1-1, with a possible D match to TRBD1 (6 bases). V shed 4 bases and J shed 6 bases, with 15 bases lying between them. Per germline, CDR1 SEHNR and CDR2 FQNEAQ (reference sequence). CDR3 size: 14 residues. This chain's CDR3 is CASSSETGKPEAFF. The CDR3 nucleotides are TGTGCCAGCAGCTCCGAAACAGGGAAGCCTGAAGCTTTCTTT.

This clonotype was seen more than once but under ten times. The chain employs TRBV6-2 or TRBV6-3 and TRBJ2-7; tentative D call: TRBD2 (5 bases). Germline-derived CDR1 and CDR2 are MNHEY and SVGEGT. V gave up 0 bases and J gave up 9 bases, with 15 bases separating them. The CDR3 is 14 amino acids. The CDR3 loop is CASSYSRAKEAQYF. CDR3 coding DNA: TGTGCCAGCAGTTACTCTAGGGCGAAGGAGGCGCAGTACTTC.

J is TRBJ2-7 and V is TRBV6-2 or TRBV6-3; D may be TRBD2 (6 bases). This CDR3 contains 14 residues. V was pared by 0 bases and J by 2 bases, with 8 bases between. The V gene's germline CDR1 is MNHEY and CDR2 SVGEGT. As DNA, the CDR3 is TGTGCCAGCAGTTACTCGAGACTAGCCTACGAGCAGTACTTC. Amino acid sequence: CASSYSRLAYEQYF.

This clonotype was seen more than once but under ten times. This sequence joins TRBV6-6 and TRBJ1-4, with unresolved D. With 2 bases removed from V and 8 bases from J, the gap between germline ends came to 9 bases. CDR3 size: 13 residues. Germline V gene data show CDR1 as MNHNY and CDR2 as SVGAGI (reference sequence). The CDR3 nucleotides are TGTGCCAGCAGTTACAGGGTCAAAGAAAAACTGTTTTTT. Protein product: CASSYRVKEKLFF.

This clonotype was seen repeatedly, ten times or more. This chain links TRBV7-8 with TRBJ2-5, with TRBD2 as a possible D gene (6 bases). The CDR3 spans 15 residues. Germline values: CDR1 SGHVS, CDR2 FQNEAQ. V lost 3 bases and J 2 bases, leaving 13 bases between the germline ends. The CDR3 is CASSFYSGVQETQYF. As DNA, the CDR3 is TGTGCCAGCAGCTTTTATAGCGGAGTTCAAGAGACCCAGTACTTC.

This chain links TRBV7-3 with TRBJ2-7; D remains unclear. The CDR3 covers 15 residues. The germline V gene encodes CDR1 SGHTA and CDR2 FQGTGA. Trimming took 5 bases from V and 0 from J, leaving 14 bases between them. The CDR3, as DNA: TGTGCCAGCAGCCCGTGGGCAGGCGGCTCCTACGAGCAGTACTTC. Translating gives CASSPWAGGSYEQYF.

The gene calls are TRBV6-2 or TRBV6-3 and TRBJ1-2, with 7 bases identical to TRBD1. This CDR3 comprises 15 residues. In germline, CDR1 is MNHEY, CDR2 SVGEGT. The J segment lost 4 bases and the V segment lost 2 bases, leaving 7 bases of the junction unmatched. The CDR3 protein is CASSYLRQGSYGYTF. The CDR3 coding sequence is TGTGCCAGCAGTTACCTTCGACAGGGCAGCTATGGCTACACCTTC.

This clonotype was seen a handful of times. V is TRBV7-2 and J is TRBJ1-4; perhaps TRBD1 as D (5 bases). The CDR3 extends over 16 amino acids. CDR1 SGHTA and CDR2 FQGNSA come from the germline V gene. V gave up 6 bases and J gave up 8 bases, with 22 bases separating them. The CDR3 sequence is CASRSLGHARREKLFF. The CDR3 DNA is TGTGCCAGCAGGTCCTTGGGGCACGCTAGGAGAGAAAAACTGTTTTTT.

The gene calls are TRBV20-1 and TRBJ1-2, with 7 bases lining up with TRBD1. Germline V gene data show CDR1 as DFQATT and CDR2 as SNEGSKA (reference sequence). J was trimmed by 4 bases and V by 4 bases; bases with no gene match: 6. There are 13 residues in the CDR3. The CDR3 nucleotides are TGCAGTGCTAACGACAGGGCGAGCTATGGCTACACCTTC. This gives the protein CSANDRASYGYTF.

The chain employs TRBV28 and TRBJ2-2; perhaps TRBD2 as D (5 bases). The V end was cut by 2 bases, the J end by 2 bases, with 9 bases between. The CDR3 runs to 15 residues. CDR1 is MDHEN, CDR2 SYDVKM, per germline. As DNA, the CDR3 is TGTGCCAGCAGTTTACACGGGATAAACACCGGGGAGCTGTTTTTT. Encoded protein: CASSLHGINTGELFF.

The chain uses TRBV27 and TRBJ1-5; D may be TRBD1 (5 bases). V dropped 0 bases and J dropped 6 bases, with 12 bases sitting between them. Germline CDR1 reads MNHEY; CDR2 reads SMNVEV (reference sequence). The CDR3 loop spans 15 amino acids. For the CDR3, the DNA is TGTGCCAGCAGTTTATCGAGGTCCGGGGGTCAGCCCCAGCATTTT. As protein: CASSLSRSGGQPQHF.

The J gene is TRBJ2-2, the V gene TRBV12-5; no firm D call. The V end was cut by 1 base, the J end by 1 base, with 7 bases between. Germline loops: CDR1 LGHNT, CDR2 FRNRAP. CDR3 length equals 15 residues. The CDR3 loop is CASGLGLRNTGELFF. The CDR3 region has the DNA TGTGCTAGTGGTTTGGGGCTGCGGAACACCGGGGAGCTGTTTTTT.

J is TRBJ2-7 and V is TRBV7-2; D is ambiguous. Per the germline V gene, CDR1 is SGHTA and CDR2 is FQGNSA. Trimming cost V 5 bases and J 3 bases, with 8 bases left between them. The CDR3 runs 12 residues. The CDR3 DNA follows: TGTGCCAGCAGCCCCGAAAACTACGAGCAGTACTTC. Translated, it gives CASSPENYEQYF.

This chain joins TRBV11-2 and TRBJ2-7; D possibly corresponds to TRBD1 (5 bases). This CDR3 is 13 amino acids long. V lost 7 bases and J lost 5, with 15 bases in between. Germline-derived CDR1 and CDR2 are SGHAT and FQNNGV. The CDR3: CASTDSEFDEQYF. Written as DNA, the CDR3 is TGTGCCAGCACCGACAGCGAGTTCGACGAGCAGTACTTC.

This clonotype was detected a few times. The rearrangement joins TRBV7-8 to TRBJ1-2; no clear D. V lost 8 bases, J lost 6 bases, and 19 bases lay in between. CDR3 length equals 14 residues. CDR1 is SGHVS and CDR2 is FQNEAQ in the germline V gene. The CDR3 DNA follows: TGTGCCAGCTTCTCCCCGGGGTCTTCTGATGGCTACACCTTC. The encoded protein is CASFSPGSSDGYTF.

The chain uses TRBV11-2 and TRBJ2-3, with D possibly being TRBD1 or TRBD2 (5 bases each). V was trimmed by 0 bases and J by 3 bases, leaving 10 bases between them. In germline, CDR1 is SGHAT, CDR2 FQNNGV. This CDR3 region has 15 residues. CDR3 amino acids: CASSLDGAATDTQYF. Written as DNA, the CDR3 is TGTGCCAGCAGCTTAGACGGGGCCGCAACAGATACGCAGTATTTT. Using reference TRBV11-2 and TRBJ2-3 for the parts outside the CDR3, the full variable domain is EAGVAQSPRYKIIEKRQSVAFWCNPISGHATLYWYQQILGQGPKLLIQFQNNGVVDDSQLPKDRFSAERLKGVDSTLKIQPAKLEDSAVYLCASSLDGAATDTQYFGPGTRLTVL.

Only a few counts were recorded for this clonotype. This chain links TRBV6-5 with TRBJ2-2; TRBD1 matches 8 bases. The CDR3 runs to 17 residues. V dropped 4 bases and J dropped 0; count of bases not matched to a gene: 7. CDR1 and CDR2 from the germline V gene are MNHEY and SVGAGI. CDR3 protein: CASSWGATGANTGELFF. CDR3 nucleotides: TGTGCCAGCAGTTGGGGTGCGACAGGGGCGAACACCGGGGAGCTGTTTTTT.

The CDR3 spells CASSYPTAGGVKAFF. In DNA form, the CDR3 reads TGTGCCAGCAGTTACCCGACGGCAGGGGGTGTGAAAGCTTTCTTT. The chain carries TRBV7-2 and TRBJ1-1, with TRBD1 identical over 7 bases. Per germline, CDR1 SGHTA and CDR2 FQGNSA. V was clipped by 6 bases and J by 9 bases; unmatched bases: 16. The CDR3 has 15 amino acids.

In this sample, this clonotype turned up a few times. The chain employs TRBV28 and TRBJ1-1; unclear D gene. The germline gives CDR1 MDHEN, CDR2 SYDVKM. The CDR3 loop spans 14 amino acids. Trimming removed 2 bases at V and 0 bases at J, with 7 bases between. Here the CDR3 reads CASSLGYMNTEAFF. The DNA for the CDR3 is TGTGCCAGCAGTTTAGGGTATATGAACACTGAAGCTTTCTTT.

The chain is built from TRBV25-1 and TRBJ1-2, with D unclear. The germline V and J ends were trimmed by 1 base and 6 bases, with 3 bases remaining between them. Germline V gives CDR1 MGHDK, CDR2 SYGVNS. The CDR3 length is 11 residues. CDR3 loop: CASSEWDGYTF. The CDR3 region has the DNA TGTGCCAGCAGTGAATGGGATGGCTACACCTTC.

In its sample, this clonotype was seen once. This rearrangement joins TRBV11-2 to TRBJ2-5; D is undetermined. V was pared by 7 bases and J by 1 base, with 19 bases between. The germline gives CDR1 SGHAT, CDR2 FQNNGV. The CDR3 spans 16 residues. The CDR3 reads CASTLRPATVQETQYF. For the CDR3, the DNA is TGTGCCAGCACCCTACGCCCGGCCACGGTCCAAGAGACCCAGTACTTC.

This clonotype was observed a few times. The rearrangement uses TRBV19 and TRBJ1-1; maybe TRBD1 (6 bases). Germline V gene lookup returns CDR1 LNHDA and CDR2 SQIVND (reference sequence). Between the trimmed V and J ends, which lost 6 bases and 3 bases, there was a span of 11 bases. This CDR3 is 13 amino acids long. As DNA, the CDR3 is TGTGCCAGTAGGGACAGTACAGACACTGAAGCTTTCTTT. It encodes CASRDSTDTEAFF.

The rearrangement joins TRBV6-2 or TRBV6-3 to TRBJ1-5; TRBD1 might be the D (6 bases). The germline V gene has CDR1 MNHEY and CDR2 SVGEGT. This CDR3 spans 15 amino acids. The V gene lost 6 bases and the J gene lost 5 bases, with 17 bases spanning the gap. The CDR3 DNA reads TGTGCCAGCAGCCCGGGAGGGGGATTGTATCAGCCCCAGCATTTT. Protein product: CASSPGGGLYQPQHF.

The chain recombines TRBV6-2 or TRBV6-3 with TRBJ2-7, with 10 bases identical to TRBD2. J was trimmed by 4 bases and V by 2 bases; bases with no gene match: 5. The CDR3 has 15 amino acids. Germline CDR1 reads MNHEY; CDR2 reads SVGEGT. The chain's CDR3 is CASSYVLAGEYEQYF. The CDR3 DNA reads TGTGCCAGCAGTTACGTCCTAGCGGGAGAATACGAGCAGTACTTC.